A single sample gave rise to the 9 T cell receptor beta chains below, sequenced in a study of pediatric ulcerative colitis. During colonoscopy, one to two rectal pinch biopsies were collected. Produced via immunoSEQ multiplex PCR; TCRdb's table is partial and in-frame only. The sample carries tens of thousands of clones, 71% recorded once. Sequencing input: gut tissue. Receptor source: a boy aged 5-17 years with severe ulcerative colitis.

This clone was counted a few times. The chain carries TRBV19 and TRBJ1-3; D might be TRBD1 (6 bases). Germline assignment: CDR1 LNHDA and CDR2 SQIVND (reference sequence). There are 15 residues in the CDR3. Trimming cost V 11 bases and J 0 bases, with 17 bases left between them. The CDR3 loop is CAANRDPNSGNTIYF. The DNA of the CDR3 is TGTGCCGCTAACAGGGACCCCAACTCTGGAAACACCATATATTTT.

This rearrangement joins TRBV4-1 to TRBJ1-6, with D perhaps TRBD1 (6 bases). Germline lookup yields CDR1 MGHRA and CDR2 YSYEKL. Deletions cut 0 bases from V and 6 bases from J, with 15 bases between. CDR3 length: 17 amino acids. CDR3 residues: CASSQDGGASPNSPLHF. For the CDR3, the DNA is TGCGCCAGCAGCCAAGATGGGGGGGCTTCTCCTAATTCACCCCTCCACTTT.

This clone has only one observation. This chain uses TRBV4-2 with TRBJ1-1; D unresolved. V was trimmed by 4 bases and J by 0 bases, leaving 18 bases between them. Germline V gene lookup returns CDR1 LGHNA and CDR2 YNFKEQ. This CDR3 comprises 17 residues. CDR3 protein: CASSPRTLPPMNTEAFF. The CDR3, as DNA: TGTGCCAGCAGCCCCCGGACGCTCCCACCCATGAACACTGAAGCTTTCTTT.

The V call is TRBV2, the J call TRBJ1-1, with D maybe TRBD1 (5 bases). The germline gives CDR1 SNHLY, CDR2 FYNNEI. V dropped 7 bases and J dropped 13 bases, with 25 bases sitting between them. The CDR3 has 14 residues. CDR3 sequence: CASTGGGERWRDFF. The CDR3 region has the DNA TGTGCCAGCACCGGAGGAGGGGAGAGGTGGAGGGATTTCTTT.

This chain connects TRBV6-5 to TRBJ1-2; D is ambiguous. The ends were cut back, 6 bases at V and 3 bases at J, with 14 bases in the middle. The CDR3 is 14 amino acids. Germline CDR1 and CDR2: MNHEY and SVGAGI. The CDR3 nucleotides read TGTGCCAGCAGCACCACGGGATCCCACTATGGCTACACCTTC. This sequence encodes CASSTTGSHYGYTF.

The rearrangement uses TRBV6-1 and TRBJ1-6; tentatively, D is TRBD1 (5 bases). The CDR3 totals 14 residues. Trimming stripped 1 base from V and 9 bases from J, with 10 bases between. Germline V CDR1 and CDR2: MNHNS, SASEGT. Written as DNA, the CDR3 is TGTGCCAGCAGTGAAGTCCAGGGTTTTTCACCCCTCCACTTT. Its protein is CASSEVQGFSPLHF.

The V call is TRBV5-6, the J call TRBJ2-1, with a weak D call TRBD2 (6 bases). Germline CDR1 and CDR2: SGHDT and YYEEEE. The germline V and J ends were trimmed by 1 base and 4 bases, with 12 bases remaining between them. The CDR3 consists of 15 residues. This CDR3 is CASSLWPAGYNEQFF. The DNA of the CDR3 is TGTGCCAGCAGCTTGTGGCCGGCGGGGTACAATGAGCAGTTCTTC.

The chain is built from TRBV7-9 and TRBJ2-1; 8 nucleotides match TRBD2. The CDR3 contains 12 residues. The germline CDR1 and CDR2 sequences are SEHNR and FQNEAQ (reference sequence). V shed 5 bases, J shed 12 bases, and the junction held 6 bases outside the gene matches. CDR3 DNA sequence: TGTGCCAGCAGCCAAACTAGCGGAGCGCAGTTCTTC. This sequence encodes CASSQTSGAQFF.

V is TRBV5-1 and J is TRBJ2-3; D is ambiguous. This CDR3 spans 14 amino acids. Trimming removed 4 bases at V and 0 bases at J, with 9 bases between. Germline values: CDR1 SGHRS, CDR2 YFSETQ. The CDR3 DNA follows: TGCGCCAGCAGCCCACTTTCTAGCACAGATACGCAGTATTTT. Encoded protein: CASSPLSSTDTQYF.